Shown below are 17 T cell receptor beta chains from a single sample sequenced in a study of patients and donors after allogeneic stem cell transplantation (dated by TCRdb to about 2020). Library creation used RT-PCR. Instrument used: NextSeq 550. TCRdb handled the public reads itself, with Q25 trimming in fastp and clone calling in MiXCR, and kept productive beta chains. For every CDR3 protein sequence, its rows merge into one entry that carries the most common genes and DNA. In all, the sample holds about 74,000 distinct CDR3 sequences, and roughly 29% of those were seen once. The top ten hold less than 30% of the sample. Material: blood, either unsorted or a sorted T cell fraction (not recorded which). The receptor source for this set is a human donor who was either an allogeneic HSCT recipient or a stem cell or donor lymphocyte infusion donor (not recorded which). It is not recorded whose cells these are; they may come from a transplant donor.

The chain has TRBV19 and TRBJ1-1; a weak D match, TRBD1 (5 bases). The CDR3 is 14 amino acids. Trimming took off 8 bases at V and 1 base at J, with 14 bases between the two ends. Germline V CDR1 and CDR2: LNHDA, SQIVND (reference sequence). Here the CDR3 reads CASGPGLPNTEAFF. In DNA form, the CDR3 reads TGTGCCAGTGGCCCGGGGCTCCCGAACACTGAAGCTTTCTTT. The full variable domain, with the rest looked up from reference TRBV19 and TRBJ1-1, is DGGITQSPKYLFRKEGQNVTLSCEQNLNHDAMYWYRQDPGQGLRLIYYSQIVNDFQKGDIAEGYSVSREKKESFPLTVTSAQKNPTAFYLCASGPGLPNTEAFFGQGTRLTVV.

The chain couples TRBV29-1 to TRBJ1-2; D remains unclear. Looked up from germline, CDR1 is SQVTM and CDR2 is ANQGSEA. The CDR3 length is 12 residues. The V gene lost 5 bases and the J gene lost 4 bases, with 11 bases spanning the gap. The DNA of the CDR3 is TGCAGCGTTTCCCTGGAGCGCTATGGCTACACCTTC. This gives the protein CSVSLERYGYTF.

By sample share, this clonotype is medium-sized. The CDR3 DNA sequence: TGTGCCAGCAGCCCACCCCAGACAGACGGCTACACCTTC. It yields the protein CASSPPQTDGYTF. V and J are TRBV7-9 and TRBJ1-2; D is possibly TRBD1 (5 bases). This CDR3 region has 13 residues. CDR1 SEHNR and CDR2 FQNEAQ come from the germline V gene (reference sequence). V was clipped by 5 bases and J by 8 bases, with 15 bases between them.

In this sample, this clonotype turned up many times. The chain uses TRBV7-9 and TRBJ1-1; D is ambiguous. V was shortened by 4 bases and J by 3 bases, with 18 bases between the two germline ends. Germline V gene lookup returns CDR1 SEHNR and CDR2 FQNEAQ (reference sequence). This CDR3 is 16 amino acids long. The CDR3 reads CASSSQSWAQDTEAFF. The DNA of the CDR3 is TGTGCCAGCAGCTCCCAAAGTTGGGCGCAAGACACTGAAGCTTTCTTT. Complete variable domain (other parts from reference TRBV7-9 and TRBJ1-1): DTGVSQNPRHKITKRGQNVTFRCDPISEHNRLYWYRQTLGQGPEFLTYFQNEAQLEKSRLLSDRFSAERPKGSFSTLEIQRTEQGDSAMYLCASSSQSWAQDTEAFFGQGTRLTVV.

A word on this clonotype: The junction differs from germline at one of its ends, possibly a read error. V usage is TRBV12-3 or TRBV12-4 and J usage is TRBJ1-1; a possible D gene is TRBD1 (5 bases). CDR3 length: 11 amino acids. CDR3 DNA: TGTGCCAGCAGTCCCGGGACTGCAGCTTTCTTT. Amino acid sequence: CASSPGTAAFF.

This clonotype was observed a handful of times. The CDR3 spells CASSYWRGMNTF. CDR3 nucleotides: TGCGCCAGCAGCTATTGGAGGGGTATGAACACCTTC. The V gene is TRBV5-1, the J gene TRBJ1-2; D is perhaps TRBD1 (5 bases). CDR1 and CDR2 (germline): SGHRS, YFSETQ. The CDR3 contains 12 residues. V was trimmed by 3 bases and J by 12 bases, leaving 15 bases between them.

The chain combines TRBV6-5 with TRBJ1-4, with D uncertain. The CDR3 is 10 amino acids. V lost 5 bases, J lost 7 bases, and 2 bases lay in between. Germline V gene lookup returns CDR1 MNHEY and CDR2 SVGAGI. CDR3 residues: CASSGEKLFF. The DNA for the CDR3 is TGTGCCAGCAGTGGTGAAAAACTGTTTTTT.

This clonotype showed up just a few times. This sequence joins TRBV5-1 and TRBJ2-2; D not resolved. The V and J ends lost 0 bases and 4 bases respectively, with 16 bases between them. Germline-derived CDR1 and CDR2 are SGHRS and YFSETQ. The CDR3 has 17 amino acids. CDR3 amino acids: CASSLVGPPGVTGELFF. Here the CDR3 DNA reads TGCGCCAGCAGCTTGGTCGGCCCCCCCGGTGTCACCGGGGAGCTGTTTTTT.

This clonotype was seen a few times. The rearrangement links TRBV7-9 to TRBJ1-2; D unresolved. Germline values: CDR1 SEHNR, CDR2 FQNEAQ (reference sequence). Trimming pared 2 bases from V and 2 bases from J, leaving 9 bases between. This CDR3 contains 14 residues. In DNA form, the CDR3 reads TGTGCCAGCAGCTTAATCTTCATGAACTATGGCTACACCTTC. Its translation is CASSLIFMNYGYTF. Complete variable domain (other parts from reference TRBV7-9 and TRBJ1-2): DTGVSQNPRHKITKRGQNVTFRCDPISEHNRLYWYRQTLGQGPEFLTYFQNEAQLEKSRLLSDRFSAERPKGSFSTLEIQRTEQGDSAMYLCASSLIFMNYGYTFGSGTRLTVV.

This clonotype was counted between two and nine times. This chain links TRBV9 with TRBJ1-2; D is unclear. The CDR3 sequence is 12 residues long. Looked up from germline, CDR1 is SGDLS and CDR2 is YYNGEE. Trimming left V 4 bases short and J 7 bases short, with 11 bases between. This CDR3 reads CASSKAGSGYTF. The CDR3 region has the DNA TGTGCCAGCAGCAAGGCCGGGAGTGGCTACACCTTC.

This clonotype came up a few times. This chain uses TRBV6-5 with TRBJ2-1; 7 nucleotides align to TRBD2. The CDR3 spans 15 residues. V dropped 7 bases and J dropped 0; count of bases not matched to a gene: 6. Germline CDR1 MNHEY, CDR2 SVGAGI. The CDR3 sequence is CASTLGGGSYNEQFF. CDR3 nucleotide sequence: TGTGCCAGCACCTTGGGCGGGGGCTCCTACAATGAGCAGTTCTTC.

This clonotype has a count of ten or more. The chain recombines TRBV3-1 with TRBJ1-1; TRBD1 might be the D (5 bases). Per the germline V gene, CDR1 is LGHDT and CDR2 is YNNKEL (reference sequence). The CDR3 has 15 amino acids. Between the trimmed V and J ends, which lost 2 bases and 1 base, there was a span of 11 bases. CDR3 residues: CASSQRGRGNTEAFF. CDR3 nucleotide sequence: TGTGCCAGCAGCCAAAGGGGTCGCGGGAACACTGAAGCTTTCTTT.

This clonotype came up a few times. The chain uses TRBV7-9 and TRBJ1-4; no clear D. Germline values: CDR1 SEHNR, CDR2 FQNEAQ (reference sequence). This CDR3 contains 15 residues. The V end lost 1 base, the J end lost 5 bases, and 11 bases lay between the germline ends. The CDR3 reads CASSLDGQRNEKLFF. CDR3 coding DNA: TGTGCCAGCAGCTTAGATGGGCAAAGGAATGAAAAACTGTTTTTT. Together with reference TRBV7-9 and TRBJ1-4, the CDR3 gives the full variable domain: DTGVSQNPRHKITKRGQNVTFRCDPISEHNRLYWYRQTLGQGPEFLTYFQNEAQLEKSRLLSDRFSAERPKGSFSTLEIQRTEQGDSAMYLCASSLDGQRNEKLFFGSGTQLSVL.

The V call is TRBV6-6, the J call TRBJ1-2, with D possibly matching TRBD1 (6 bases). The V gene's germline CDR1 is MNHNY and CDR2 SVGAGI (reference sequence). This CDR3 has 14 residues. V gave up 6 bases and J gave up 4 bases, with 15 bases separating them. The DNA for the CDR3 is TGTGCCAGCAGACCGCCTACAGGGTCCTATGGCTACACCTTC. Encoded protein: CASRPPTGSYGYTF.

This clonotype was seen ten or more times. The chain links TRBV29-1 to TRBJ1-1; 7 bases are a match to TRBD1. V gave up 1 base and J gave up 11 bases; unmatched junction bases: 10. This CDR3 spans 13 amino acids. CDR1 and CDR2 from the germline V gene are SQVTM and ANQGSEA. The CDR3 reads CSVEVAGGGDAFF. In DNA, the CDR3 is TGCAGCGTTGAAGTAGCAGGGGGTGGGGATGCTTTCTTT.

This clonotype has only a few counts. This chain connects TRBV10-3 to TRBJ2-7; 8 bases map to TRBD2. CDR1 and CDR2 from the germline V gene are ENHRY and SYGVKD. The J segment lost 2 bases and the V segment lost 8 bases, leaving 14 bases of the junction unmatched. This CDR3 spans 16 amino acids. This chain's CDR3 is CAIYPTGGRQTYEQYF. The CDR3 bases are TGTGCCATCTACCCGACTGGCGGGAGGCAGACCTACGAGCAGTACTTC.

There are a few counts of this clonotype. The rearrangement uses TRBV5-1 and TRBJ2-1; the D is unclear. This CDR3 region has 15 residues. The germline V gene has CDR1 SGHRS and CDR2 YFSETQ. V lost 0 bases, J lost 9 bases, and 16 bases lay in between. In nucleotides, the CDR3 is TGCGCCAGCAGCTTGGCCGGCAACTTTTTAGGTGAGCAGTTCTTC. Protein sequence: CASSLAGNFLGEQFF. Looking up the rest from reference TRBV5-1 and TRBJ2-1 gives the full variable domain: KAGVTQTPRYLIKTRGQQVTLSCSPISGHRSVSWYQQTPGQGLQFLFEYFSETQRNKGNFPGRFSGRQFSNSRSEMNVSTLELGDSALYLCASSLAGNFLGEQFFGPGTRLTVL.